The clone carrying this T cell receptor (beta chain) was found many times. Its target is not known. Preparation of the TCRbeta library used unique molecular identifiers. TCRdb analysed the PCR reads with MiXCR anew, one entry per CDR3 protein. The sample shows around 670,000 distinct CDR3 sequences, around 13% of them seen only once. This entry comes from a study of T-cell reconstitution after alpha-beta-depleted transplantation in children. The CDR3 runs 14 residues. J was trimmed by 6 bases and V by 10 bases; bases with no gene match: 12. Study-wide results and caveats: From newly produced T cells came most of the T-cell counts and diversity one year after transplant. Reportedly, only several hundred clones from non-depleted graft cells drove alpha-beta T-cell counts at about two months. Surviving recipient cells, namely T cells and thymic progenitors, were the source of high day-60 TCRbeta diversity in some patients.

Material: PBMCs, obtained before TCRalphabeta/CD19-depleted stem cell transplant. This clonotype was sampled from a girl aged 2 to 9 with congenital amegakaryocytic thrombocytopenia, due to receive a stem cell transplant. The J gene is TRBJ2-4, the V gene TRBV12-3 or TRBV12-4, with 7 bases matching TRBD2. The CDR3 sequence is CATGKAGTGNIQYF. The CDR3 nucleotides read TGTGCCACCGGTAAAGCGGGAACAGGAAACATTCAGTACTTC.